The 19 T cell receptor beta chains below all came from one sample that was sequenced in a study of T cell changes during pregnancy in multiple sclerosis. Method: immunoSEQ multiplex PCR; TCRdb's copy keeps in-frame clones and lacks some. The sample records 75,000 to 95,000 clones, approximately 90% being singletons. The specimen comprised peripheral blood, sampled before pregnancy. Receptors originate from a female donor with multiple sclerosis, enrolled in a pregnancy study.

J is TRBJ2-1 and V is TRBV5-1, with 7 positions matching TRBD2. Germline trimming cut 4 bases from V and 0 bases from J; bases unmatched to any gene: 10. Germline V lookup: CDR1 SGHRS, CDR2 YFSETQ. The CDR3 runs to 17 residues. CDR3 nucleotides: TGCGCCAGCAGCCTCACTTGGGGCGGGAGCTCCTACAATGAGCAGTTCTTC. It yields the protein CASSLTWGGSSYNEQFF.

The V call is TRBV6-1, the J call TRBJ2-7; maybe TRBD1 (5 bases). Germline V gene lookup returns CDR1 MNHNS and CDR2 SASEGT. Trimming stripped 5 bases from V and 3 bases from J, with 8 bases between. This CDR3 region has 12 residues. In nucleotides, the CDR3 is TGTGCCAGCAGTTGGACAATCTACGAGCAGTACTTC. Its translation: CASSWTIYEQYF.

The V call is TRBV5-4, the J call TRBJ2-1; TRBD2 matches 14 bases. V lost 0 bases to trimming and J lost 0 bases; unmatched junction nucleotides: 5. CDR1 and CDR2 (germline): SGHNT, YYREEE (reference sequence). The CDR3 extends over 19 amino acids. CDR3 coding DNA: TGTGCCAGCAGCTTGGTAGGTGGGACTAGCGGGAGCTCCTACAATGAGCAGTTCTTC. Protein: CASSLVGGTSGSSYNEQFF.

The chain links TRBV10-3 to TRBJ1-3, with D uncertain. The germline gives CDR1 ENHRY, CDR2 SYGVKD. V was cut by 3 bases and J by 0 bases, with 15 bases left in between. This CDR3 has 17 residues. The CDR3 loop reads CAISDPVSLFSGNTIYF. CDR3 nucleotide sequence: TGTGCCATCAGTGACCCCGTCAGTTTGTTCTCTGGAAACACCATATATTTT.

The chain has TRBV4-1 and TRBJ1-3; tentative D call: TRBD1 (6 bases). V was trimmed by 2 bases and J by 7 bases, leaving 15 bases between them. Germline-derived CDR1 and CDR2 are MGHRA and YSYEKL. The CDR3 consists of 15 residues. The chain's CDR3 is CASSQIRGGRNTIYF. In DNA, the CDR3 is TGCGCCAGCAGCCAAATCAGAGGGGGTAGGAACACCATATATTTT.

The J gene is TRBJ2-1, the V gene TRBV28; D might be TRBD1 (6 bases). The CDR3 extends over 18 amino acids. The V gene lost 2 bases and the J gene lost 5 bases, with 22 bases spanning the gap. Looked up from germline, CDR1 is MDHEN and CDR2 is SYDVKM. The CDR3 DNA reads TGTGCCAGCAGTTTAGAAGTAAGAGGCAGGGGCGCCCACAATGAGCAGTTCTTC. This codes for CASSLEVRGRGAHNEQFF. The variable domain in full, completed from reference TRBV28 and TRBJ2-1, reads DVKVTQSSRYLVKRTGEKVFLECVQDMDHENMFWYRQDPGLGLRLIYFSYDVKMKEKGDIPEGYSVSREKKERFSLILESASTNQTSMYLCASSLEVRGRGAHNEQFFGPGTRLTVL.

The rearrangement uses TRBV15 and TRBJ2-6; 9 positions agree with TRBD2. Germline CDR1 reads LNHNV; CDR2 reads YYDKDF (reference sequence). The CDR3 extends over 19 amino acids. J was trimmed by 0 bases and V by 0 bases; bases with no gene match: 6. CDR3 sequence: CATSRELRRGGSGANVLTF. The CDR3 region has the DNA TGTGCCACCAGCAGAGAACTAAGGCGGGGGGGCTCTGGGGCCAACGTCCTGACTTTC.

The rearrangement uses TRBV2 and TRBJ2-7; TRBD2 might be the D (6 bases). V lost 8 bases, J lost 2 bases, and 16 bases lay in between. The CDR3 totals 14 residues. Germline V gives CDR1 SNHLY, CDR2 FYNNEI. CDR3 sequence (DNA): TGTGCCAGCCACGAACGGCGACTAGCCTACGAGCAGTACTTC. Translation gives CASHERRLAYEQYF.

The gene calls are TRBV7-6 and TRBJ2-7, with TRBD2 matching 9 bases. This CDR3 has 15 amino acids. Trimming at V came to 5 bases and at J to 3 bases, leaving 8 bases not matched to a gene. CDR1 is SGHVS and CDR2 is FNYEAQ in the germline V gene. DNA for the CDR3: TGTGCCAGCAGCCCCCTAGCGGGGTCCGACTACGAGCAGTACTTC. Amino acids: CASSPLAGSDYEQYF.

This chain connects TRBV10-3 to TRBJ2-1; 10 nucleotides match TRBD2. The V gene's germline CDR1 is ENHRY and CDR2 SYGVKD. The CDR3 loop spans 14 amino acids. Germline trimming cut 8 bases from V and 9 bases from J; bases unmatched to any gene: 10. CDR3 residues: CAILSSGGPGEQFF. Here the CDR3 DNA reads TGTGCCATCCTGAGTAGCGGGGGGCCCGGTGAGCAGTTCTTC.

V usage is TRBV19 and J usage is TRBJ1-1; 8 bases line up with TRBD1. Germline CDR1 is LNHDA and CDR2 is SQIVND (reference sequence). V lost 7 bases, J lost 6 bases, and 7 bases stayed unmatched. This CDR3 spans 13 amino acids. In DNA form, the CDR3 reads TGTGCCAGTAACTCACAGGGGGGGCCTGAAGCTTTCTTT. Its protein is CASNSQGGPEAFF.

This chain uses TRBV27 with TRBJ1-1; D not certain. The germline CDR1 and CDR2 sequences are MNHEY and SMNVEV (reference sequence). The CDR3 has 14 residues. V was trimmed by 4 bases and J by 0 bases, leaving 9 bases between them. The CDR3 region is CASSSLSLNTEAFF. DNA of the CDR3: TGTGCCAGCAGTTCTCTATCCTTGAACACTGAAGCTTTCTTT.

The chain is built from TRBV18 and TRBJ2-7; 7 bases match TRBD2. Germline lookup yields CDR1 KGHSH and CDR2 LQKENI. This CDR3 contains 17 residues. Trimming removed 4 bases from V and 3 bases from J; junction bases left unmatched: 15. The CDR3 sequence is CASSRGFNGLDNYEQYF. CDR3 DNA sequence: TGTGCCAGCTCACGGGGGTTCAATGGACTAGATAACTACGAGCAGTACTTC. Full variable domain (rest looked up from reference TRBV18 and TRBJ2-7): NAGVMQNPRHLVRRRGQEARLRCSPMKGHSHVYWYRQLPEEGLKFMVYLQKENIIDESGMPKERFSAEFPKEGPSILRIQQVVRGDSAAYFCASSRGFNGLDNYEQYFGPGTRLTVT.

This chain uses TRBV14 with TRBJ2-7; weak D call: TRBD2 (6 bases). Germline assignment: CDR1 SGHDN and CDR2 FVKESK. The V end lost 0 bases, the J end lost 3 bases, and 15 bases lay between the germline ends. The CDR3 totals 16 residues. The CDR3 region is CASSQDSREVVYEQYF. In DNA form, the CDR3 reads TGTGCCAGCAGCCAAGATAGCAGGGAGGTAGTCTACGAGCAGTACTTC.

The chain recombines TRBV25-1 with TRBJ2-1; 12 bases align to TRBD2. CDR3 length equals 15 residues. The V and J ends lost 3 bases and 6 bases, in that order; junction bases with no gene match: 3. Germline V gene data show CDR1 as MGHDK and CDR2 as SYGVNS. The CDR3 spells CASSDGGLAGNEQFF. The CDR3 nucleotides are TGTGCCAGCAGTGATGGGGGACTAGCGGGCAATGAGCAGTTCTTC.

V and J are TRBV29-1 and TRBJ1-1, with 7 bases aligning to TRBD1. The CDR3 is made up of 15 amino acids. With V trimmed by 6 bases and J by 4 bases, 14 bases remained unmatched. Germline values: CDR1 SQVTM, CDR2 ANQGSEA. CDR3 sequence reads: CSVNVPGTVSTEAFF. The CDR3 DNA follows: TGCAGCGTCAACGTCCCCGGGACAGTCTCCACTGAAGCTTTCTTT. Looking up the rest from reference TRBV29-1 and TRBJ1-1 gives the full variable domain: SAVISQKPSRDICQRGTSLTIQCQVDSQVTMMFWYRQQPGQSLTLIATANQGSEATYESGFVIDKFPISRPNLTFSTLTVSNMSPEDSSIYLCSVNVPGTVSTEAFFGQGTRLTVV.

The CDR3 region has the DNA TGCAGTACCGGAGGAGGGTCTGAAGCTTTCTTT. Amino acid sequence: CSTGGGSEAFF. The chain joins TRBV20-1 to TRBJ1-1; no definite D call. V lost 8 bases and J lost 6, with 13 bases in between. The CDR3 totals 11 residues. CDR1 is DFQATT, CDR2 SNEGSKA, per germline (reference sequence).

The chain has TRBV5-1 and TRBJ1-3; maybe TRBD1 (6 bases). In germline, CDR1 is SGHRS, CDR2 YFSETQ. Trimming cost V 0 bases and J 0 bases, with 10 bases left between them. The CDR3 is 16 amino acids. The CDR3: CASSLGQVNSGNTIYF. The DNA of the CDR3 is TGCGCCAGCAGCTTGGGACAGGTTAACTCTGGAAACACCATATATTTT.

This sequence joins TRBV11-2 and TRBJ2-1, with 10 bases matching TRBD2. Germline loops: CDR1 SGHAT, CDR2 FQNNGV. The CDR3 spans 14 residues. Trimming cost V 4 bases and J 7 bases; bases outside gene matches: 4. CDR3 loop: CASSSVAGGNEQFF. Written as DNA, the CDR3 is TGTGCCAGCAGCTCAGTAGCGGGAGGAAATGAGCAGTTCTTC.